This TCR beta chain was recovered during a study of blood T cell repertoires in COVID-19. Study summary: The United States, Italy and Spain were the sources of the acute and convalescent COVID-19 samples.

The CDR3 is 14 residues long. V was pared by 2 bases and J by 6 bases, with 14 bases between. CDR1 and CDR2 from the germline V gene are LGHNT and FRNRAP. In the original analysis: How many nucleated cells were present was estimated from reference gene primer amplification. Clones were sequenced by immunoSEQ multiplex PCR, and TCRdb holds only the in-frame ones, with some missing. V, J and clone size derive from that table, while D and trimming were established from the DNA sequence. The sample records about 420,000 clones, approximately 90% being singletons. The chain is built from TRBV12-5 and TRBJ2-7; TRBD2 might be the D (5 bases). The sequenced sample consisted of peripheral blood. This receptor was taken from a man between 18 and 29 years old with COVID-19, enrolled during active disease. The CDR3 DNA is TGTGCTAGTGGTTTGATCGGGGAAGACGGCGAGCAGTACTTC. It codes for CASGLIGEDGEQYF.